The T cell receptor (beta chain) under discussion was sequenced for a study of blood T cells in healthy people across ages. In its sample, this clonotype was seen a few times. V lost 3 bases and J lost 7, with 13 bases in between. Germline CDR1 reads KGHSH; CDR2 reads LQKENI. CDR3 length: 13 amino acids. Then a second PCR, running roughly 7 to 11 cycles, was carried out with a sample-barcoded 5' primer and a J-beta primer mix. Each cDNA molecule was tagged by a template-switch adaptor that had 12 random nucleotides. Via MiXCR, TCRdb re-called the 5' RACE reads, giving one row per CDR3 protein. The data contain 920,000 or so distinct CDR3 sequences, 45% of them singletons.

The sequence came from an older woman in good health. The chain has TRBV18 and TRBJ2-7, with D perhaps matching TRBD2 (5 bases). Sequenced material: blood. CDR3 region: CASSPSGPGEQYF. As DNA, the CDR3 is TGTGCCAGCTCACCCAGCGGTCCGGGGGAGCAGTACTTC. Variable domain in full (rest from reference TRBV18 and TRBJ2-7): NAGVMQNPRHLVRRRGQEARLRCSPMKGHSHVYWYRQLPEEGLKFMVYLQKENIIDESGMPKERFSAEFPKEGPSILRIQQVVRGDSAAYFCASSPSGPGEQYFGPGTRLTVT.